The clone carrying this T cell receptor beta chain has just a few counts. Its specificity is not known. Indicated time point: persistent/refractory GD, antithyroid drugs over 5 years with positive TRAb. PBMCs provided the RNA from which the TCR library was made. Into tubes containing EDTA, 8 to 9 milliliters of peripheral blood were drawn. The CDR3 is 11 residues long. Trimming removed 1 base from V and 8 bases from J, with 8 bases in between. Germline V gene data show CDR1 as SQVTM and CDR2 as ANQGSEA. Building the TCR beta libraries relied on iRepertoire HTBI primers, and CDR3 regions underwent Arm-PCR. Each CDR3 protein is one row after TCRdb ran MiXCR on the multiplex PCR reads. The sample has approximately 470,000 distinct CDR3 sequences, about a fifth seen once. This sample stems from a study of regulatory T cells in long-lasting Graves disease. General study points: TRBV28, TRBJ1-2 and TRBJ2-5 emerged as the favored segments in persistent disease.

This receptor was identified in a female donor with Graves disease. The chain couples TRBV29-1 to TRBJ1-2; D gene ambiguous. The sample in question was peripheral blood mononuclear cells (PBMCs), obtained when the disease was refractory, from a patient treated with antithyroid drugs. In DNA form, the CDR3 reads TGCAGCGTTGAAGCCGAGGGAGGCTACACCTTC. Translation gives CSVEAEGGYTF.